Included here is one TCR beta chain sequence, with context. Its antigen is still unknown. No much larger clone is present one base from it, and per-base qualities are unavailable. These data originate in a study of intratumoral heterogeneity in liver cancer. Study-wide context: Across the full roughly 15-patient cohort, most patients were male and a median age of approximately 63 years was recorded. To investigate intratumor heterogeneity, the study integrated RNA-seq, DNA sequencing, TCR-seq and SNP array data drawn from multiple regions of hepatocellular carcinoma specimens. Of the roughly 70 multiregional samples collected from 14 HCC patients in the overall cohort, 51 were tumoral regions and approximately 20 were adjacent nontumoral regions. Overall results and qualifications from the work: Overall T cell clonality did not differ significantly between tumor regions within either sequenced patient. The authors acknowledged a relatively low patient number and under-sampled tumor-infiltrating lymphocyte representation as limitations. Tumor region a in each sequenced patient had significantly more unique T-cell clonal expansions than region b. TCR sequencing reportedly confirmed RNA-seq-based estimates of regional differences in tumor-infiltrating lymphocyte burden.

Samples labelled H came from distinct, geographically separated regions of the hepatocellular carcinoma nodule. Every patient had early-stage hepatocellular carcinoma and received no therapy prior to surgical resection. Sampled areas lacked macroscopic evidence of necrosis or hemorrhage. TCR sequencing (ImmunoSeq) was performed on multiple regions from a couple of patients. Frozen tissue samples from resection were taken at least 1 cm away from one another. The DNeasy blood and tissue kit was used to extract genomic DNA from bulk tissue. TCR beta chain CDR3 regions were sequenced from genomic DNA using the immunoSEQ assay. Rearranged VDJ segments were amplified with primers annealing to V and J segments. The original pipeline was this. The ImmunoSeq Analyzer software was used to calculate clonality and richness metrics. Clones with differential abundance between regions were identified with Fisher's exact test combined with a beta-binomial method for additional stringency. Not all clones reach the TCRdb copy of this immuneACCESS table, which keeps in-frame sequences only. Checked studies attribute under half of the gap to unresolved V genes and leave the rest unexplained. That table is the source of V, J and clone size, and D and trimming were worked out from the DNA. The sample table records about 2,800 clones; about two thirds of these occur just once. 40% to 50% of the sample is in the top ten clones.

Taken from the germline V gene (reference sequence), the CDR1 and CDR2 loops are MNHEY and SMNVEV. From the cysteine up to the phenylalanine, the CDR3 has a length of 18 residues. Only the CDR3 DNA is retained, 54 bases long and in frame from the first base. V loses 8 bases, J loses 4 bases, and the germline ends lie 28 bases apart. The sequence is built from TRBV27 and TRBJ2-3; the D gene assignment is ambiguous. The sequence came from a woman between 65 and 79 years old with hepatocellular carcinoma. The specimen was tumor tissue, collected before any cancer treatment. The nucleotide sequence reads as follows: TGTGCCAGCGGTACGGAGACCCCTCTGGGTAGCCCCGCAGATACGCAGTATTTT. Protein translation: CASGTETPLGSPADTQYF.